This TCR beta chain came from a study of blood T cell repertoires in COVID-19. Clones were sequenced by immunoSEQ multiplex PCR, and TCRdb holds only the in-frame ones, with some missing. The table lists 150,000 to 200,000 clones, 80% to 90% of them singletons, with around 1.9% in the top ten. Only one count was recorded for this clone. Looked up from germline, CDR1 is LNHDA and CDR2 is SQIVND (reference sequence). V lost 5 bases, J lost 4 bases, and 2 bases stayed unmatched. There are 12 residues in the CDR3. The receptor's source is a man younger than 30 who had recovered from COVID-19. The chain combines TRBV19 with TRBJ2-7; TRBD2 aligns across 7 bases. The sequenced sample was peripheral blood. In DNA, the CDR3 is TGTGCCAGTAGTTCTAGCGGTTACGAGCAGTACTTC. The encoded protein is CASSSSGYEQYF.